Listed below are T cell receptor beta chains from one sample, sequenced in a study of blood T cell repertoires in COVID-19. The method was immunoSEQ multiplex PCR; TCRdb's version includes in-frame clones alone and lacks a portion of them. The table includes 250,000 to 350,000 clones, roughly 90% detected once. The material sequenced was peripheral blood. These receptor sequences come from a woman in her 30s with COVID-19, enrolled during active disease. Each CDR3 is given with its conserved first and last residue. Fields, in order: CDR3 protein, clone size, V gene. Clone sizes are given selectively: once, few, many, or a class where the clone is expanded.

CDR3 protein: CASRPTRAGANVLTF
clone size: NA
V gene: TRBV19

CDR3 protein: CASSHDGGGSVYYEQYF
clone size: NA
V gene: TRBV3-1/TRBV3-2

CDR3 protein: CASSQTSYNEQFF
clone size: NA
V gene: TRBV7-2

CDR3 protein: CASSSPNPGPNEAFF
clone size: NA
V gene: TRBV28

CDR3 protein: CASSQGGSLSYGYTF
clone size: NA
V gene: TRBV4-1

CDR3 protein: CASSQDHETSFYEQYF
clone size: NA
V gene: TRBV4-2

CDR3 protein: CSASPTGDYGYTF
clone size: few
V gene: TRBV20-1

CDR3 protein: CAISGAGGPSGANVLTF
clone size: NA
V gene: TRBV10-3

CDR3 protein: CASSLVPPGQGPTNEKLFF
clone size: NA
V gene: TRBV5-1

CDR3 protein: CASSLLVASSPLHF
clone size: NA
V gene: TRBV4-2

CDR3 protein: CASSHGQGAYEQYF
clone size: NA
V gene: TRBV4-1

CDR3 protein: CASSYSVNYEQYF
clone size: NA
V gene: TRBV6-5

CDR3 protein: CASNQGRVGYTF
clone size: NA
V gene: TRBV6-5

CDR3 protein: CASSLSSGRYNEQFF
clone size: NA
V gene: TRBV27

CDR3 protein: CASSPDKNYGYTF
clone size: NA
V gene: TRBV6-5

CDR3 protein: CASSLGTSGHPTDTQYF
clone size: NA
V gene: TRBV2

CDR3 protein: CASSLAQGSNQPQHF
clone size: NA
V gene: TRBV7-2

CDR3 protein: CASSEGLAGTYEQYF
clone size: NA
V gene: TRBV5-6

CDR3 protein: CASRLTNEAFF
clone size: NA
V gene: TRBV12-3/TRBV12-4

CDR3 protein: CASSYRTPGGYGYTF
clone size: NA
V gene: TRBV3-1/TRBV3-2

CDR3 protein: CASSVPTEQRAFF
clone size: NA
V gene: TRBV5-4

CDR3 protein: CASSQDRGRETQYF
clone size: NA
V gene: TRBV5-1

CDR3 protein: CASRSGMFQPQHF
clone size: NA
V gene: TRBV19

CDR3 protein: CASSVDPGQGSYGYTF
clone size: once
V gene: TRBV9